This T cell receptor beta chain came from a study of shared clonotypes between healthy human individuals. Trimming pared 6 bases from V and 1 base from J, leaving 16 bases between. CDR3 length: 15 amino acids. Germline CDR1 reads SQVTM; CDR2 reads ANQGSEA. Clones were sequenced by immunoSEQ multiplex PCR, and TCRdb holds only the in-frame ones, with some missing. The top ten hold more than 0.12% of the sample, which has roughly 2.5 million clones, around 90% seen once. The clonotype originates from a man between 18 and 29 years old in good health. Sequenced: naive CD4+ T cells sorted from blood. Subset noted: CD45RA+ positively selected. The V call is TRBV29-1, the J call TRBJ2-1, with D unclear. The CDR3 sequence is CSVAGMGWSYNEQFF. In nucleotides, the CDR3 is TGCAGCGTGGCCGGAATGGGCTGGTCCTACAATGAGCAGTTCTTC.